This T cell receptor (beta chain) was recovered during a study of identical twins. Study results and limitations: Among out-of-frame alpha sequences shared by twins, low generation probability occurred in excess. Out-of-frame sharing of TCR alpha in monozygotic twins was underestimated by models.

V lost 1 base, J lost 4 bases, and 5 bases stayed unmatched. CDR3 length: 17 amino acids. CDR1 is SGHDN, CDR2 FVKESK, per germline. This clonotype turned up a few times. Its antigen remains unknown. A universal primer site was created by template switching, with the cDNA bearing unique molecular identifiers. TCRdb re-analysed the 5' RACE reads in MiXCR, keeping a single row per CDR3 protein. The sample comprises 750,000 to 950,000 distinct CDR3 sequences, 9% to 15% of which are singletons, and under 2% rests with the top ten. This sample also belongs to another study, concerning yellow fever vaccine responses in identical twins.

The chain couples TRBV14 to TRBJ2-1; 12 bases are shared with TRBD1. This sequence originates from a young woman in good health. Sequenced material: PBMCs. The CDR3 loop is CASSQGRGQGAYNEQFF. CDR3 DNA sequence: TGTGCCAGCAGCCAAGGCCGGGGACAGGGGGCGTACAATGAGCAGTTCTTC.